This T cell receptor (beta chain) was captured in a study of cytomegalovirus exposure and HLA in healthy donors. Study results and limitations: Later findings reportedly placed an Asian-associated ancestry cluster below the approximately 700-donor mean for N-insertions.

This PCR relied on a set of 60 Vbeta primers and 13 Jbeta primers. Libraries were prepared by immunoSEQ multiplex PCR; TCRdb keeps only in-frame clonotypes and omits some of them. The table shows approximately 190,000 clones, with approximately 85% occurring only once. Details on this clone: Its cognate antigen is unknown.

V was pared by 1 base and J by 5 bases, with 7 bases of the junction left unmatched. The CDR3 is made up of 15 amino acids. Germline CDR1 reads SGHTA; CDR2 reads FQGNSA. This chain links TRBV7-2 with TRBJ2-5; 7 positions match TRBD1. The receptor was isolated from a woman between 18 and 29 years old in good health and CMV-seronegative. Sequencing was performed on PBMCs. In DNA form, the CDR3 reads TGTGCCAGCAGCTTAGTACAGGGGCATCGGGAGACCCAGTACTTC. This codes for CASSLVQGHRETQYF.